This TCR beta chain comes out of a study of PD-1 blockade in mismatch repair-deficient tumors. The assay was immunoSEQ multiplex PCR, and TCRdb's table has in-frame clones only and misses some. Of more than 9,500 clones detected, approximately 86% appear once; the ten largest clones hold around 20%. This CDR3 spans 15 amino acids. Described time point: approximately 10-day in vitro stimulation with candidate neoantigen peptide 2. Each of 7 or 8 ELISpot-reactive candidate peptides was used for roughly 11-day stimulation. Clone fold changes were calculated against an identical culture without peptide. Details on this clone: Its target is unknown.

The clonotype comes from an adult with mismatch repair-deficient cancer. The chain is built from TRBV1 and TRBJ1-6. TRBV1 is flagged as a pseudogene. The source material was cells cultured in vitro, sampled from a patient treated with pembrolizumab. The CDR3 sequence: CTSSPRRGYNSPLHF. CDR3 bases: TGCACCAGCAGCCCCCGGCGGGGATATAATTCACCCCTCCACTTT.